This T cell receptor (beta chain) appears in the sequencing data of a study of beta chain features in type 1 diabetes. CDR1 and CDR2 from the germline V gene are SGHRS and YFSETQ. Unmatched junction bases numbered 7, after V lost 0 bases and J lost 1 base. CDR3 length equals 18 residues. Sorting of CD4+ naive, central memory, regulatory and stem cell-like memory cells was performed via CD45RO/CCR7/CD25/CD127/CD95/CD27. This clone was observed a handful of times. Its antigen remains unknown. Expressed TCRB transcripts were sequenced because the isolated RNA had all been reverse transcribed beforehand. Generated by immunoSEQ multiplex PCR, the TCRdb table keeps only in-frame clones and is missing some. This table holds more than 95,000 clones, roughly 28% found once. General study results and limits: Among all four CD4+ subsets, Type 1 diabetes patients had TCRB CDR3s that were moderately but significantly shorter.

The chain carries TRBV5-1 and TRBJ2-5; 12 nucleotides match TRBD2. The source of this sequence is a woman between 18 and 29 years old with type 1 diabetes. The sequencing sample was made of central memory CD4+ T cells from blood. In DNA, the CDR3 is TGCGCCAGCAGCTTGGCCGGGACTAGCGGGTCCCTCCAAGAGACCCAGTACTTC. This gives the protein CASSLAGTSGSLQETQYF.